This T cell receptor (beta chain) was captured in a study of CXCR3-negative and CXCR3-positive naive CD8 T cells. CDR1 and CDR2 from the germline V gene are SQVTM and ANQGSEA. CDR3 length: 16 amino acids. Study-wide findings and caveats: Because surface CD5 did not distinguish the naive subsets, TCR strength was inferred from TRB CDR3 properties. Both naive subsets had comparably high diversity; memory CD8+ cells much lower.

The TRB libraries of cDNA were built by UMI-labeled 5' RACE. TCRdb re-called the 5' RACE reads; every CDR3 protein appears as one record, without DNA. The sample yields about 41,000 distinct CDR3 sequences, of which the top ten take up around 2%. Notes on this clonotype: Its antigen is as yet unknown.

The chain is built from TRBV29-1 and TRBJ2-2; the TCRdb call, TRBD1, lacks DNA for checking. This TCR derives from a human donor in good health. Some clones in this sample may be carry-over from other donors' samples. Sequencing was performed on naive CXCR3- CD8+ T cells from blood. The subset was: CD45RO-CCR7+CD27+CD95- naive CD8+ T cells lacking CXCR3 (TNR3-). CDR3 protein: CSVEEGEGTNTGELFF.